This TCR beta chain was captured in a study of patients with pleural tuberculosis (TCRdb year 2014). Sequencing used an Illumina Genome Analyzer IIx. The public reads were run again by TCRdb, first through fastp at Q25 and then through MiXCR, and only productive beta chains were kept. One record per CDR3 amino acid sequence lists the most common genes and DNA. The sample table contains almost 30,000 distinct CDR3 sequences; only one count was recorded for 15% to 20% of them. The ten top clones hold roughly 3.6% of the sample. This clonotype is medium-sized (0.01 to 0.1%). The antigen it binds to is not known. One base away there is no much larger clone; base qualities are not given. The germline V gene (reference sequence) sets CDR1 to DFQATT and CDR2 to SNEGSKA. Trimming removed 5 bases from V and 1 base from J; the gene matches leave 7 bases unexplained. The CDR3 measures 14 amino acids from cysteine to phenylalanine. Here the CDR3 DNA is all that survives: 42 bases in frame from base 1.

This clonotype originated in a human donor with pleural tuberculosis. The sequenced sample consisted of peripheral blood. The V gene is TRBV20-1 and the J gene is TRBJ1-1, with 7 junctional bases fitting TRBD1. The CDR3 region reads CSAPFPGGNTEAFF. The DNA is TGCAGTGCTCCCTTCCCAGGGGGGAACACTGAAGCTTTCTTT.